These T cell receptor beta chains were read from a single sample in a study of cytomegalovirus exposure and HLA in healthy donors. The assay was immunoSEQ multiplex PCR, and TCRdb's table has in-frame clones only and misses some. The sample shows 150,000 to 200,000 clones, roughly 84% of them seen only once. The sequenced material came from PBMCs. The receptor source for this set is a woman aged 45-59 years in good health and CMV-seropositive. Both conserved end residues are part of each CDR3. The D gene is left open where the match is weak. Some rows have no size entry. The others give once, few or many, or a class for an expanded clone.

j_call: TRBJ1-6; clone_size: -; d_call: -; v_call: TRBV18; cdr3_aa: CASSSTGNPPLHF; cdr3_nt: TGTGCCAGCTCCTCAACGGGGAACCCACCCCTCCACTTT
j_call: TRBJ1-5; clone_size: few; d_call: TRBD1; v_call: TRBV19; cdr3_aa: CASSGTGNQPQHF; cdr3_nt: TGTGCCAGTAGTGGGACAGGGAATCAGCCCCAGCATTTT
j_call: TRBJ2-1; clone_size: -; d_call: -; v_call: TRBV4-2; cdr3_aa: CASSQEFESSYNEQFF; cdr3_nt: TGTGCCAGCAGCCAAGAATTCGAGAGCTCCTACAATGAGCAGTTCTTC
j_call: TRBJ2-5; clone_size: -; d_call: TRBD2; v_call: TRBV9; cdr3_aa: CASSTTSGSFETQYF; cdr3_nt: TGTGCCAGCAGCACGACTAGCGGGAGCTTCGAGACCCAGTACTTC
j_call: TRBJ1-1; clone_size: -; d_call: -; v_call: TRBV7-2; cdr3_aa: CASSLEAGLNTEAFF; cdr3_nt: TGTGCCAGCAGCTTAGAGGCAGGGTTGAACACTGAAGCTTTCTTT
j_call: TRBJ1-1; clone_size: few; d_call: -; v_call: TRBV30; cdr3_aa: CAWSPGIMNTEAFF; cdr3_nt: TGTGCCTGGAGCCCAGGGATAATGAACACTGAAGCTTTCTTT
j_call: TRBJ2-7; clone_size: once; d_call: -; v_call: TRBV25-1; cdr3_aa: CASSDTGTVFYEQYF; cdr3_nt: TGTGCCAGCAGTGATACAGGGACGGTGTTCTACGAGCAGTACTTC
j_call: TRBJ2-5; clone_size: -; d_call: -; v_call: TRBV19; cdr3_aa: CASSAQAHTYQETQYF; cdr3_nt: TGTGCCAGTAGTGCTCAGGCTCACACGTACCAAGAGACCCAGTACTTC
j_call: TRBJ2-1; clone_size: once; d_call: TRBD2; v_call: TRBV27; cdr3_aa: CASLGLLRGDKYNEQFF; cdr3_nt: TGTGCCAGTTTGGGGTTGTTGCGGGGGGATAAGTACAATGAGCAGTTCTTC
j_call: TRBJ2-5; clone_size: -; d_call: TRBD1; v_call: TRBV6-5; cdr3_aa: CASSYGQGGVETQYF; cdr3_nt: TGTGCCAGCAGTTACGGACAGGGGGGAGTCGAGACCCAGTACTTC
j_call: TRBJ2-6; clone_size: -; d_call: -; v_call: TRBV4-1; cdr3_aa: CASSQGRAQRRANVLTF; cdr3_nt: TGCGCCAGCAGCCAAGGCAGGGCCCAGCGACGGGCCAACGTCCTGACTTTC
j_call: TRBJ2-1; clone_size: -; d_call: TRBD2; v_call: TRBV9; cdr3_aa: CASSPLPGTSGGAVNEQFF; cdr3_nt: TGTGCCAGCAGCCCCCTCCCCGGGACTAGCGGGGGGGCGGTGAATGAGCAGTTCTTC
j_call: TRBJ2-7; clone_size: -; d_call: TRBD1; v_call: TRBV6-6; cdr3_aa: CASKIGAGDRREQYF; cdr3_nt: TGTGCCAGCAAAATCGGGGCAGGGGACAGGAGGGAGCAGTACTTC
j_call: TRBJ2-7; clone_size: -; d_call: TRBD1; v_call: TRBV2; cdr3_aa: CASRGTGGTYEQYF; cdr3_nt: TGTGCCAGCAGAGGGACAGGGGGCACCTACGAGCAGTACTTC
j_call: TRBJ1-5; clone_size: -; d_call: -; v_call: TRBV9; cdr3_aa: CASSVEGDRSQPQHF; cdr3_nt: TGTGCCAGCAGCGTAGAAGGAGACAGGAGTCAGCCCCAGCATTTT
j_call: TRBJ2-5; clone_size: -; d_call: TRBD2; v_call: TRBV4-2; cdr3_aa: CASSQGSGRSGGVQETQYF; cdr3_nt: TGTGCCAGCAGCCAAGGGTCGGGGAGGAGCGGGGGGGTTCAAGAGACCCAGTACTTC
j_call: TRBJ2-7; clone_size: -; d_call: TRBD1; v_call: TRBV5-1; cdr3_aa: CASRLTGGSYEQYF; cdr3_nt: TGCGCCAGCAGATTAACAGGGGGCTCCTACGAGCAGTACTTC
j_call: TRBJ2-7; clone_size: -; d_call: -; v_call: TRBV18; cdr3_aa: CASSPPTGSYEQYF; cdr3_nt: TGTGCCAGCTCACCACCTACCGGCTCCTACGAGCAGTACTTC
j_call: TRBJ1-1; clone_size: -; d_call: -; v_call: TRBV2; cdr3_aa: CASSGRGGSTEAFF; cdr3_nt: TGTGCCAGCAGTGGGAGGGGAGGCTCGACTGAAGCTTTCTTT
j_call: TRBJ2-3; clone_size: once; d_call: TRBD2; v_call: TRBV28; cdr3_aa: CASSTPTSGDRTDTQYF; cdr3_nt: TGTGCCAGCAGTACGCCGACTAGCGGGGACCGCACAGATACGCAGTATTTT
j_call: TRBJ2-7; clone_size: few; d_call: TRBD2; v_call: TRBV28; cdr3_aa: CASSRGTSGGGNEQYF; cdr3_nt: TGTGCCAGCAGCCGTGGGACTAGCGGGGGTGGTAATGAGCAGTACTTC
j_call: TRBJ2-7; clone_size: -; d_call: TRBD1; v_call: TRBV27; cdr3_aa: CASKTGGEYEQYF; cdr3_nt: TGTGCCAGCAAGACAGGGGGTGAGTACGAGCAGTACTTC
j_call: TRBJ1-1; clone_size: -; d_call: -; v_call: TRBV6-6; cdr3_aa: CASSYFSPGDTEAFF; cdr3_nt: TGTGCCAGCAGTTACTTTTCTCCGGGGGACACTGAAGCTTTCTTT
j_call: TRBJ1-1; clone_size: -; d_call: -; v_call: TRBV5-1; cdr3_aa: CASSLGQPGTEAFF; cdr3_nt: TGCGCCAGCAGCTTGGGACAGCCAGGGACTGAAGCTTTCTTT
j_call: TRBJ2-1; clone_size: -; d_call: -; v_call: TRBV7-2; cdr3_aa: CASSLALARAGANEQFF; cdr3_nt: TGTGCCAGCAGCTTAGCGCTGGCCCGGGCGGGGGCCAATGAGCAGTTCTTC
j_call: TRBJ2-2; clone_size: -; d_call: TRBD2; v_call: TRBV9; cdr3_aa: CASSVRGGGIALPTGELFF; cdr3_nt: TGTGCCAGCAGCGTAAGAGGCGGGGGGATAGCTCTTCCCACCGGGGAGCTGTTTTTT
j_call: TRBJ2-3; clone_size: once; d_call: TRBD2; v_call: TRBV9; cdr3_aa: CASSVSGGARGTQYF; cdr3_nt: TGTGCCAGCAGCGTTAGCGGGGGGGCCAGGGGTACGCAGTATTTT
j_call: TRBJ1-5; clone_size: few; d_call: TRBD1; v_call: TRBV6-1; cdr3_aa: CASSEGTGGRQPQHF; cdr3_nt: TGTGCCAGCAGTGAAGGGACAGGGGGCCGGCAGCCCCAGCATTTT
j_call: TRBJ2-2; clone_size: -; d_call: TRBD1; v_call: TRBV5-5; cdr3_aa: CASRGQANTGELFF; cdr3_nt: TGTGCCAGCAGGGGACAGGCGAACACCGGGGAGCTGTTTTTT
j_call: TRBJ2-3; clone_size: once; d_call: TRBD2; v_call: TRBV5-8; cdr3_aa: CASSLGTSGRSTDTQYF; cdr3_nt: TGTGCCAGCAGCTTGGGGACTAGCGGACGTAGCACAGATACGCAGTATTTT
j_call: TRBJ1-5; clone_size: -; d_call: -; v_call: TRBV28; cdr3_aa: CASSQGPGLNQPQHF; cdr3_nt: TGTGCCAGCAGTCAGGGGCCAGGGCTGAATCAGCCCCAGCATTTT
j_call: TRBJ1-1; clone_size: -; d_call: -; v_call: TRBV7-2; cdr3_aa: CASSLSAGSNTEAFF; cdr3_nt: TGTGCCAGCAGCTTATCGGCAGGGTCGAACACTGAAGCTTTCTTT
j_call: TRBJ1-3; clone_size: few; d_call: TRBD1; v_call: TRBV2; cdr3_aa: CASTLNRGTGNTIYF; cdr3_nt: TGTGCCAGCACCCTGAACAGGGGAACTGGAAACACCATATATTTT
j_call: TRBJ1-1; clone_size: -; d_call: TRBD1; v_call: TRBV6-5; cdr3_aa: CASSSTGGEGEAFF; cdr3_nt: TGTGCCAGCAGTTCGACAGGGGGTGAGGGTGAAGCTTTCTTT
j_call: TRBJ1-4; clone_size: -; d_call: -; v_call: TRBV5-1; cdr3_aa: CASSLEAGKGEKLFF; cdr3_nt: TGCGCCAGCAGCTTGGAGGCAGGGAAAGGTGAAAAACTGTTTTTT
j_call: TRBJ2-2; clone_size: -; d_call: -; v_call: TRBV2; cdr3_aa: CASRVQGRDTGELFF; cdr3_nt: TGTGCCAGCAGAGTACAGGGTAGGGACACCGGGGAGCTGTTTTTT
j_call: TRBJ2-1; clone_size: -; d_call: -; v_call: TRBV6-1; cdr3_aa: CASSESDSWFYEQFF; cdr3_nt: TGTGCCAGCAGTGAATCAGATTCCTGGTTTTATGAGCAGTTCTTC
j_call: TRBJ2-3; clone_size: -; d_call: -; v_call: TRBV19; cdr3_aa: CASRADTDTQYF; cdr3_nt: TGTGCCAGTAGGGCAGACACAGATACGCAGTATTTT
j_call: TRBJ2-2; clone_size: -; d_call: -; v_call: TRBV5-6; cdr3_aa: CASSPEVKDTGELFF; cdr3_nt: TGTGCCAGCAGCCCGGAGGTAAAGGACACCGGGGAGCTGTTTTTT
j_call: TRBJ1-2; clone_size: -; d_call: -; v_call: TRBV4-1; cdr3_aa: CASSPMEGSNYYGYTF; cdr3_nt: TGCGCCAGCAGCCCTATGGAGGGGTCAAACTACTATGGCTACACCTTC
j_call: TRBJ2-2; clone_size: -; d_call: TRBD2; v_call: TRBV6-6; cdr3_aa: CASNPAGGSNTGELFF; cdr3_nt: TGTGCCAGCAACCCAGCCGGGGGGTCTAACACCGGGGAGCTGTTTTTT
j_call: TRBJ1-2; clone_size: -; d_call: -; v_call: TRBV5-4; cdr3_aa: CASSLRTATNYGYTF; cdr3_nt: TGTGCCAGCAGCCTACGGACAGCTACTAACTATGGCTACACCTTC
j_call: TRBJ2-7; clone_size: few; d_call: TRBD1; v_call: TRBV11-3; cdr3_aa: CASSPGQGDDEQYF; cdr3_nt: TGTGCCAGCAGCCCAGGACAGGGGGACGACGAGCAGTACTTC
j_call: TRBJ2-3; clone_size: few; d_call: -; v_call: TRBV4-2; cdr3_aa: CASSRRPEGDTQYF; cdr3_nt: TGTGCCAGCAGCCGGCGACCGGAGGGAGATACGCAGTATTTT
j_call: TRBJ2-7; clone_size: -; d_call: -; v_call: TRBV19; cdr3_aa: CATGGTVSYEQYF; cdr3_nt: TGTGCCACTGGGGGGACAGTCTCCTACGAGCAGTACTTC
j_call: TRBJ1-2; clone_size: few; d_call: -; v_call: TRBV21-1; cdr3_aa: CASPTPAIYGYTF; cdr3_nt: TGTGCCAGCCCGACACCCGCCATCTATGGCTACACCTTC
j_call: TRBJ1-1; clone_size: -; d_call: -; v_call: TRBV11-2; cdr3_aa: CASSLSGQRNTEAFF; cdr3_nt: TGTGCCAGCAGCTTATCGGGACAACGGAACACTGAAGCTTTCTTT
j_call: TRBJ2-2; clone_size: -; d_call: TRBD2; v_call: TRBV28; cdr3_aa: CASSYRGGYTGELFF; cdr3_nt: TGTGCCAGCAGTTACCGGGGGGGTTACACCGGGGAGCTGTTTTTT
j_call: TRBJ2-2; clone_size: -; d_call: TRBD2; v_call: TRBV4-2; cdr3_aa: CASSQDQGLETGELFF; cdr3_nt: TGTGCCAGCAGCCAAGATCAAGGACTAGAGACCGGGGAGCTGTTTTTT
j_call: TRBJ2-3; clone_size: -; d_call: TRBD2; v_call: TRBV25-1; cdr3_aa: CASSVSGGVTDTQYF; cdr3_nt: TGTGCCAGCAGTGTTAGCGGGGGGGTCACAGATACGCAGTATTTT
j_call: TRBJ2-3; clone_size: -; d_call: -; v_call: TRBV5-1; cdr3_aa: CASNHQGGGTTDTQYF; cdr3_nt: TGCGCCAGCAACCACCAAGGGGGGGGTACCACAGATACGCAGTATTTT
j_call: TRBJ2-2; clone_size: -; d_call: -; v_call: TRBV5-5; cdr3_aa: CASSKMTGATGELFF; cdr3_nt: TGTGCCAGCAGCAAGATGACAGGAGCGACCGGGGAGCTGTTTTTT
j_call: TRBJ1-6; clone_size: -; d_call: -; v_call: TRBV6-6; cdr3_aa: CASSYRSPSPLHF; cdr3_nt: TGTGCCAGCAGTTACCGGTCACCTTCACCCCTCCACTTT
j_call: TRBJ2-3; clone_size: -; d_call: -; v_call: TRBV2; cdr3_aa: CASNFNTQYF; cdr3_nt: TGTGCCAGCAATTTCAATACGCAGTATTTT
j_call: TRBJ2-3; clone_size: -; d_call: -; v_call: TRBV7-2; cdr3_aa: CASSLSSGGTDTQYF; cdr3_nt: TGTGCCAGCAGCTTAAGTTCAGGGGGCACAGATACGCAGTATTTT
j_call: TRBJ2-7; clone_size: -; d_call: -; v_call: TRBV1; cdr3_aa: CTSSQASGDPYEQYF; cdr3_nt: TGCACCAGCAGCCAGGCTAGCGGGGATCCCTACGAGCAGTACTTC
j_call: TRBJ2-7; clone_size: -; d_call: -; v_call: TRBV19; cdr3_aa: CASSIQGSSYEQYF; cdr3_nt: TGTGCCAGTAGTATACAGGGGAGCTCCTACGAGCAGTACTTC
j_call: TRBJ2-7; clone_size: -; d_call: -; v_call: TRBV5-6; cdr3_aa: CASSLEGLRLEQYF; cdr3_nt: TGTGCCAGCAGCTTGGAGGGGCTCCGACTCGAGCAGTACTTC
j_call: TRBJ2-1; clone_size: -; d_call: -; v_call: TRBV5-6; cdr3_aa: CASSGGVGSSYNEQFF; cdr3_nt: TGTGCCAGCAGTGGCGGGGTAGGGAGCTCCTACAATGAGCAGTTCTTC
j_call: TRBJ1-5; clone_size: -; d_call: TRBD1; v_call: TRBV6-5; cdr3_aa: CASSWTGNQPQHF; cdr3_nt: TGTGCCAGCAGCTGGACAGGGAACCAGCCCCAGCATTTT